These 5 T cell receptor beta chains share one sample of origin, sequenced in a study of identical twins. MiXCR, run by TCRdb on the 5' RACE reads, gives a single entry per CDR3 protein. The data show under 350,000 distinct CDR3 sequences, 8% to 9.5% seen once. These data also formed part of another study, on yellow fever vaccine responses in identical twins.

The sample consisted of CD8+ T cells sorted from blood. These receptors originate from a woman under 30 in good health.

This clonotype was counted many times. This chain's CDR3 is CASSQDRGSGETQYF. Here the CDR3 DNA reads TGCGCCAGCAGCCAAGACAGGGGTTCAGGAGAGACCCAGTACTTC. The chain carries TRBV4-1 and TRBJ2-5; a weak D match, TRBD1 (6 bases). Between the trimmed V and J ends, which lost 0 bases and 4 bases, there was a span of 12 bases. The germline gives CDR1 MGHRA, CDR2 YSYEKL. This CDR3 is 15 amino acids long.

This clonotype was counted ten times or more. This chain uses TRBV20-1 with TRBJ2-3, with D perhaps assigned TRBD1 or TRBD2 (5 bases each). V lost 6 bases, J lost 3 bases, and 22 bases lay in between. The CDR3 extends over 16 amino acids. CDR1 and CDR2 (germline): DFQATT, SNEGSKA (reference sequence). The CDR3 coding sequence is TGCAGTGCCCCCGATGCCCATAGGGACGCGACAGATACGCAGTATTTT. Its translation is CSAPDAHRDATDTQYF.

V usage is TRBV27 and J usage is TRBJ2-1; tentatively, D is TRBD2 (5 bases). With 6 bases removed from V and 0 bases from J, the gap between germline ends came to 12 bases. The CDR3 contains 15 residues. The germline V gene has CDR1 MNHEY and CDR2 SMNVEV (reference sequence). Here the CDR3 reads CASRRDYGSYNEQFF. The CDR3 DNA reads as TGTGCCAGCAGGAGGGATTACGGCTCCTACAATGAGCAGTTCTTC.

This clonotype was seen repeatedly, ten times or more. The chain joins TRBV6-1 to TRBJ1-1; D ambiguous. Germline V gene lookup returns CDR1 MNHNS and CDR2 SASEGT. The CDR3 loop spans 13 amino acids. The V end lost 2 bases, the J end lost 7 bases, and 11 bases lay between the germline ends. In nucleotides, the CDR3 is TGTGCCAGCAGTGAAAATGTGGGGTATGAAGCTTTCTTT. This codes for CASSENVGYEAFF.

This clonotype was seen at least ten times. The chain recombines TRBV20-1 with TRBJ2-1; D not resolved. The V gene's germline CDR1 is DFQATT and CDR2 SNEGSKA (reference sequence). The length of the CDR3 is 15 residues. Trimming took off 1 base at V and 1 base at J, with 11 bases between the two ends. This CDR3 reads CSARAPGGSYNEQFF. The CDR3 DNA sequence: TGCAGTGCTAGAGCCCCGGGCGGATCCTACAATGAGCAGTTCTTC.